The 9 T cell receptor beta chains reported below all come from one sample, sequenced in a study of T cells in Graves' hyperthyroidism and ophthalmopathy. RNA transcripts gave rise to amplified TCR beta CDR3 regions. The primer set for the first-round RT-PCR of the TCR CDR3 was HTBI. MiXCR, run by TCRdb on the multiplex PCR reads, gives a single entry per CDR3 protein. The sample yields some 380,000 distinct CDR3 sequences, about 13% seen once. The source material was blood. These receptors were taken from a man aged 25 to 40 with Graves' hyperthyroidism that later progressed to Graves' ophthalmopathy.

The V gene is TRBV27, the J gene TRBJ2-1; 11 nucleotides match TRBD2. Germline V lookup: CDR1 MNHEY, CDR2 SMNVEV (reference sequence). This CDR3 has 15 amino acids. Trimming took 2 bases from V and 10 from J; bases not matched to a gene: 7. The CDR3 protein is CASSLVGLAGGEQFF. The CDR3 DNA sequence: TGTGCCAGCAGTTTAGTAGGACTAGCGGGTGGGGAGCAGTTCTTC.

This clonotype was seen many times. The rearrangement links TRBV5-6 to TRBJ2-1; TRBD1 aligns across 10 bases. CDR3 length equals 15 residues. With 0 bases clipped from V and 8 bases from J, the junction kept 5 bases outside the gene matches. From germline, CDR1 is SGHDT and CDR2 YYEEEE. The DNA of the CDR3 is TGTGCCAGCAGCTTGGCCGGAGGACAGGGGGATGAGCAGTTCTTC. Translation: CASSLAGGQGDEQFF.

This clonotype was observed many times. The chain employs TRBV20-1 and TRBJ2-7; D remains ambiguous. The CDR3 has 9 amino acids. The ends were cut back, 3 bases at V and 3 bases at J, with 0 bases in the middle. Per germline, CDR1 DFQATT and CDR2 SNEGSKA (reference sequence). The CDR3 sequence is CSASYEQYF. The DNA of the CDR3 is TGCAGTGCTAGCTACGAGCAGTACTTC.

This clonotype was seen repeatedly, ten times or more. This chain links TRBV24-1 with TRBJ1-4; D unresolved. This CDR3 spans 13 amino acids. The V end was cut by 4 bases, the J end by 5 bases, with 7 bases between. Germline CDR1 KGHDR, CDR2 SFDVKD. The DNA of the CDR3 is TGTGCCACCAGTGAAGGGAACAATGAAAAACTGTTTTTT. Protein sequence: CATSEGNNEKLFF.

This clonotype came up many times. CDR3 residues: CASSHYGGGNSPLHF. CDR3 nucleotides: TGTGCCAGCAGCCATTACGGGGGTGGTAATTCACCCCTCCACTTT. The chain combines TRBV7-9 with TRBJ1-6; D perhaps matches TRBD1 (5 bases). This CDR3 comprises 15 residues. The germline V gene has CDR1 SEHNR and CDR2 FQNEAQ (reference sequence). The V and J ends lost 5 bases and 6 bases respectively, with 14 bases between them.

This clonotype was seen a few times. V usage is TRBV7-2 and J usage is TRBJ1-6, with TRBD1 matching 10 bases. This CDR3 is 18 amino acids long. The germline V gene encodes CDR1 SGHTA and CDR2 FQGNSA. The ends lost 1 base at V and 0 bases at J; junction bases unmatched: 3. This CDR3 is CASSLEGQGSSYNSPLHF. DNA of the CDR3: TGTGCCAGCAGCTTAGAGGGACAGGGGAGCTCCTATAATTCACCCCTCCACTTT.

This clonotype was recorded at least ten times. V and J are TRBV20-1 and TRBJ2-7; either TRBD1 or TRBD2 may fit D (7 bases each). Germline CDR1 is DFQATT and CDR2 is SNEGSKA (reference sequence). CDR3 length: 15 amino acids. Between the trimmed V and J ends, which lost 3 bases and 0 bases, there was a span of 15 bases. The CDR3 loop is CSASPRGGGSYEQYF. The CDR3 DNA reads TGCAGTGCTAGCCCCAGGGGGGGGGGCTCCTACGAGCAGTACTTC.

This clonotype has a handful of counts. The rearrangement links TRBV4-2 to TRBJ1-5; possible D gene TRBD1, 5 bases. The CDR3 is 15 amino acids. Germline V gives CDR1 LGHNA, CDR2 YNFKEQ. Between the trimmed V and J ends, which lost 0 bases and 2 bases, there was a span of 8 bases. The CDR3 protein is CASSQDWGGNQPQHF. CDR3 nucleotides: TGTGCCAGCAGCCAAGACTGGGGGGGCAATCAGCCCCAGCATTTT.

This chain uses TRBV19 with TRBJ2-2; 14 nucleotides match TRBD2. Looked up from germline, CDR1 is LNHDA and CDR2 is SQIVND (reference sequence). The CDR3 spans 15 residues. The V and J ends lost 10 bases and 2 bases, in that order; junction bases with no gene match: 3. The CDR3 DNA follows: TGTGCCACGGGACTAGCGGGGGTTAACACCGGGGAGCTGTTTTTT. Amino acids: CATGLAGVNTGELFF.